This record concerns one T cell receptor (beta chain) sequence. Libraries were prepared by immunoSEQ multiplex PCR; TCRdb keeps only in-frame clonotypes and omits some of them. The sample lists approximately 87,000 clones, around 90% occurring once. Between the trimmed V and J ends, which lost 2 bases and 5 bases, there was a span of 15 bases. This CDR3 is built from 15 residues. Germline lookup yields CDR1 MNHEY and CDR2 SVGAGI. This specimen comes from a study of T cell changes during pregnancy in multiple sclerosis. This specimen was CD4+ T cells from peripheral blood mononuclear cells, taken in the second trimester of pregnancy. The TCR originated in a female donor with multiple sclerosis, enrolled in a pregnancy study. The chain couples TRBV6-5 to TRBJ2-5; a weak D match, TRBD2 (6 bases). CDR3 coding DNA: TGTGCCAGCAGTTACACCCCGCGGGGCCCGGAGACCCAGTACTTC. Its translation: CASSYTPRGPETQYF.